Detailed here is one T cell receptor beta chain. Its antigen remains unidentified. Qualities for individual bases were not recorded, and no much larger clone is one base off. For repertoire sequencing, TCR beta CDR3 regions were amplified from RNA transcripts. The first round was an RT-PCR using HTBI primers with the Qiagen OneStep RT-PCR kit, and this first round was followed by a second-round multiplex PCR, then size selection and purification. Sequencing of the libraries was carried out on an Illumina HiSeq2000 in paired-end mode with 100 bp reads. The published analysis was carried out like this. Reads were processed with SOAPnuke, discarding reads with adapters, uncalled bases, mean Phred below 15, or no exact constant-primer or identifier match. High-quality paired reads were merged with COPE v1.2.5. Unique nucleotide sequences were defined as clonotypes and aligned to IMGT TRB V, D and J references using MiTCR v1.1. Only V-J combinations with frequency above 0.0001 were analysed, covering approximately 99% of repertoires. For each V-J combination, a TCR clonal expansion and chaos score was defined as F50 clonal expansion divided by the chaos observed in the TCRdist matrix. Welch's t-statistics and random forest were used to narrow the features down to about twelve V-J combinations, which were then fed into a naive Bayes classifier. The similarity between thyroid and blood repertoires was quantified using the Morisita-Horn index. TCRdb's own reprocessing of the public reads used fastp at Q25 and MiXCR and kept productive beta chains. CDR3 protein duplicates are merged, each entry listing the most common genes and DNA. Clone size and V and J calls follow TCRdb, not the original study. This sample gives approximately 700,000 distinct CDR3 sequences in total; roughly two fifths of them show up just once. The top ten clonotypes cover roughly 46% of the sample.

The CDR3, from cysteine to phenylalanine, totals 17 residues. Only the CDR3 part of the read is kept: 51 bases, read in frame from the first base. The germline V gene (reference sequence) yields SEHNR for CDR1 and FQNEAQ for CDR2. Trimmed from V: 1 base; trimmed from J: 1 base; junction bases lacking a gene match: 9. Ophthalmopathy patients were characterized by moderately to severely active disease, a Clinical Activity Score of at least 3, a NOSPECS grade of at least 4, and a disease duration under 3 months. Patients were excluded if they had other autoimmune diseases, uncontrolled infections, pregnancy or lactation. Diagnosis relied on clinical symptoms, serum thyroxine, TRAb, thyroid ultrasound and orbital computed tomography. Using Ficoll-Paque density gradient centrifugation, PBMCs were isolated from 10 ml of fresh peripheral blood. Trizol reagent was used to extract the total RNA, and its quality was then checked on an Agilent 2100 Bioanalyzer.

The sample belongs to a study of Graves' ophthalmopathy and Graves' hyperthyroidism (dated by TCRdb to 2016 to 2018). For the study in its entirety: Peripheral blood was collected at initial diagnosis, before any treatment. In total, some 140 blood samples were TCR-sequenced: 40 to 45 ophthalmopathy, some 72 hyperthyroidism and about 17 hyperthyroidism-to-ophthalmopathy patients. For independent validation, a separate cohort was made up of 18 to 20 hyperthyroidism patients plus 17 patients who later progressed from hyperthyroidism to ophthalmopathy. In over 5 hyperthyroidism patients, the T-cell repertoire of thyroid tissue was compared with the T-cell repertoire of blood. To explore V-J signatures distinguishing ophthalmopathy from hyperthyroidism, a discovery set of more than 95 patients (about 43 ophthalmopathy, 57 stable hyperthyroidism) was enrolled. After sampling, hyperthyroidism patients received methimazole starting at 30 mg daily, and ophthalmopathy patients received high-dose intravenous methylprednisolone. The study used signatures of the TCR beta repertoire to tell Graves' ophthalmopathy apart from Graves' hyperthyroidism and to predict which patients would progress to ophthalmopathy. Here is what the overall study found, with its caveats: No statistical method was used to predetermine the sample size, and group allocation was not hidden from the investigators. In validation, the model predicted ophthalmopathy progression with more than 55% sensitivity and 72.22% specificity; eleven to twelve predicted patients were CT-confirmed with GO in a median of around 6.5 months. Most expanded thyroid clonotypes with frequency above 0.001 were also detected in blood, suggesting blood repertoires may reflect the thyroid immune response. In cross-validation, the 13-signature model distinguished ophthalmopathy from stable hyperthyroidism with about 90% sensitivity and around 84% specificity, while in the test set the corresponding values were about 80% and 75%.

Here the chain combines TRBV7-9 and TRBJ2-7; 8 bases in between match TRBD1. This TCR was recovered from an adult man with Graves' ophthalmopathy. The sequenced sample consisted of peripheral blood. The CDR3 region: CASSLGLGQGVSYEQYF. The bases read TGTGCCAGCAGCTTAGGCCTAGGACAGGGTGTGTCCTACGAGCAGTACTTC. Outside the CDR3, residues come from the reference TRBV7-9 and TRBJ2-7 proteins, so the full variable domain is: DTGVSQNPRHKITKRGQNVTFRCDPISEHNRLYWYRQTLGQGPEFLTYFQNEAQLEKSRLLSDRFSAERPKGSFSTLEIQRTEQGDSAMYLCASSLGLGQGVSYEQYFGPGTRLTVT.